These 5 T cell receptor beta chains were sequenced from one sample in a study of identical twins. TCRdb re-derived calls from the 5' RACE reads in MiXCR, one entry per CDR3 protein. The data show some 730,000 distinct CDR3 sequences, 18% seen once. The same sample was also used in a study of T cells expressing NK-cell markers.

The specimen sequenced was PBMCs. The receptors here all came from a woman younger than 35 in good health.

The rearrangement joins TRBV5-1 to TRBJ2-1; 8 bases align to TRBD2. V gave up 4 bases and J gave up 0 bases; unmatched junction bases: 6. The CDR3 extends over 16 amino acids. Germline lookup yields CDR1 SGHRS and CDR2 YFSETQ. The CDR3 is CASSPVAGSSYNEQFF. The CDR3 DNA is TGCGCCAGCAGCCCCGTAGCGGGAAGCTCCTACAATGAGCAGTTCTTC.

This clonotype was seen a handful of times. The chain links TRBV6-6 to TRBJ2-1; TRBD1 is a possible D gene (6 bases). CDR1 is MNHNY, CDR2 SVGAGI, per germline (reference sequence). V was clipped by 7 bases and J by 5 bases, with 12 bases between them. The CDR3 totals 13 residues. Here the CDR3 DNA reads TGTGCCAGCAATAATGACAGGAACAATGAGCAGTTCTTC. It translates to CASNNDRNNEQFF.

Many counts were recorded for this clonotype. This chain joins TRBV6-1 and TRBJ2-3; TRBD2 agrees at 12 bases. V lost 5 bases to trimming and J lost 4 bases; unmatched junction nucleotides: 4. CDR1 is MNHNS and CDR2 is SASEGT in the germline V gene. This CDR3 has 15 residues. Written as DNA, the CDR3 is TGTGCCAGCAGTAGACTAGCGGGGGAGGCAGATACGCAGTATTTT. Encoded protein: CASSRLAGEADTQYF.

In nucleotides, the CDR3 is TGTGCCATCAGTGTAGCTAATGGGGCCAACGTCCTGACTTTC. This translates into CAISVANGANVLTF. The chain recombines TRBV10-3 with TRBJ2-6; no definite D call. Looked up from germline, CDR1 is ENHRY and CDR2 is SYGVKD. Trimming pared 4 bases from V and 3 bases from J, leaving 7 bases between. The CDR3 has 14 residues.

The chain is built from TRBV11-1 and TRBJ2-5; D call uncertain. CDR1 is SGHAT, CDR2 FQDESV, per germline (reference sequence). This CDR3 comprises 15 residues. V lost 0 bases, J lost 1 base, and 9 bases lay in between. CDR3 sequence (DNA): TGTGCCAGCAGCTTAGCGACGGCATTCCAAGAGACCCAGTACTTC. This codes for CASSLATAFQETQYF.